The present entry profiles one T cell receptor beta chain with its context. Its specificity is not known. Blood CD8+ and CD4+ T cells underwent high-throughput TCR beta sequencing. Purification of the CD8+ and CD4+ T cells relied on negative isolation, and TEMRA cells underwent FACS enrichment. The CDR3 is 12 amino acids. V lost 0 bases to trimming and J lost 8 bases, with 7 bases between them. Germline V CDR1 and CDR2: GTSNPN, SVGIG (reference sequence). It was with random hexamers that about 0.45 to 1 ug RNA was reverse transcribed. immunoSEQ multiplex PCR amplified TCR beta CDR3 across 54 Vbeta, 13 Jbeta. MiXCR, run by TCRdb on the immunoSEQ multiplex PCR reads, gives a single entry per CDR3 protein. The repertoire holds roughly 200,000 distinct CDR3 sequences, with over 90% as singletons. The source of the sample is a study of CD8 T cells in Susac syndrome. The study, taken as a whole, reports: An acknowledgment was made by the study that its TCR sequencing and HLA analysis involved relatively few individuals.

The chain is built from TRBV30 and TRBJ1-4, with unresolved D. The sequencing input was CD4+ T cells from PBMCs. The receptor's source is a human donor with multiple sclerosis. CDR3 in amino acids: CAWSVAREKLFF. The DNA of the CDR3 is TGTGCCTGGAGTGTCGCGAGGGAAAAACTGTTTTTT.